The 17 T cell receptor beta chains reported below all come from one sample, sequenced in a study of shared clonotypes between healthy human individuals. Method: immunoSEQ multiplex PCR; TCRdb's copy keeps in-frame clones and lacks some. The profile shows fewer than 2.5 million clones, over 85% of them singletons. Sequencing was performed on naive CD4+ T cells from PBMCs. Subset meaning: CD45RA+ positively selected. The receptors shown here come from a man younger than 30 in good health. Some clones in this sample may be carry-over from other donors' samples.

The V call is TRBV6-5, the J call TRBJ1-2; no clear D. Trimming removed 0 bases at V and 8 bases at J, with 16 bases between. The CDR3 is made up of 15 amino acids. Germline V lookup: CDR1 MNHEY, CDR2 SVGAGI. CDR3 region: CASSYSIQIVAGYTF. In nucleotides, the CDR3 is TGTGCCAGCAGTTACTCGATACAGATAGTAGCCGGCTACACCTTC.

The chain employs TRBV7-2 and TRBJ2-1, with 13 bases aligning to TRBD2. The CDR3 totals 19 residues. Germline trimming cut 0 bases from V and 0 bases from J; bases unmatched to any gene: 5. Per germline, CDR1 SGHTA and CDR2 FQGNSA. The CDR3 DNA follows: TGTGCCAGCAGCTTAGCGGGGACTAGCGGGAAGAGCTCCTACAATGAGCAGTTCTTC. Its protein is CASSLAGTSGKSSYNEQFF.

This chain uses TRBV5-1 with TRBJ2-7; a weak D match, TRBD1 (6 bases). This CDR3 region has 14 residues. Germline V gives CDR1 SGHRS, CDR2 YFSETQ. Between the trimmed V and J ends, which lost 2 bases and 2 bases, there was a span of 11 bases. The CDR3 reads CASSFGRGAYEQYF. Written as DNA, the CDR3 is TGCGCCAGCAGCTTTGGCAGGGGCGCCTACGAGCAGTACTTC.

J is TRBJ2-1 and V is TRBV28; TRBD1 aligns across 7 bases. Germline values: CDR1 MDHEN, CDR2 SYDVKM. The CDR3 loop spans 16 amino acids. V gave up 4 bases and J gave up 8 bases; unmatched junction bases: 14. For the CDR3, the DNA is TGTGCCAGCAGTTATCTTACAAGACAGGGTGGCGATGAGCAGTTCTTC. It yields the protein CASSYLTRQGGDEQFF.

The genes are TRBV12-5 and TRBJ2-2; 9 bases line up with TRBD1. Germline values: CDR1 LGHNT, CDR2 FRNRAP. CDR3 size: 16 residues. J lost 4 bases, V lost 4 bases, and 7 bases had no gene match. The CDR3 nucleotides are TGTGCTAGTGGTTCCTCTAGACAGGGGGGCACCGGGGAGCTGTTTTTT. It yields the protein CASGSSRQGGTGELFF.

The chain joins TRBV21-1 to TRBJ1-5; the D segment call TRBD1 is taken from the table without a DNA check. TRBV21-1 constitutes a pseudogene. This CDR3 spans 15 amino acids. The CDR3 loop is CASSRDRGWTQPQHF. The CDR3 DNA follows: TGTGCCAGCAGTAGGGACAGGGGTTGGACTCAGCCCCAGCATTTT.

The chain employs TRBV28 and TRBJ1-1; D remains ambiguous. The germline gives CDR1 MDHEN, CDR2 SYDVKM. The CDR3 covers 13 residues. The V and J ends lost 2 bases and 4 bases respectively, with 8 bases between them. CDR3 nucleotide sequence: TGTGCCAGCAGTTTAGTAGGGTTCACTGAAGCTTTCTTT. It codes for CASSLVGFTEAFF.

This clone was seen only a few times. This chain uses TRBV25-1 with TRBJ1-1, with D possibly matching TRBD1 (5 bases). V was shortened by 3 bases and J by 1 base, with 12 bases between the two germline ends. Germline V gives CDR1 MGHDK, CDR2 SYGVNS. This CDR3 contains 15 residues. The CDR3 spells CASSDGHIRNTEAFF. The CDR3 DNA follows: TGTGCCAGCAGTGATGGACACATTCGGAACACTGAAGCTTTCTTT.

The rearrangement links TRBV5-6 to TRBJ1-4; no clear D. The V and J ends lost 1 base and 8 bases respectively, with 12 bases between them. The CDR3 covers 14 residues. Looked up from germline, CDR1 is SGHDT and CDR2 is YYEEEE. The CDR3, as DNA: TGTGCCAGCAGCTTGTATAGGGCGGGGGAAAAACTGTTTTTT. Translated: CASSLYRAGEKLFF.

This sequence joins TRBV6-1 and TRBJ1-2; 8 bases are shared with TRBD1. Germline CDR1 and CDR2: MNHNS and SASEGT. The CDR3 loop spans 15 amino acids. The V gene end was trimmed by 3 bases and the J gene end by 3 bases; junction bases not matched to a gene: 6. The CDR3 protein is CASSEFRGRDYGYTF. CDR3 DNA sequence: TGTGCCAGCAGTGAGTTCAGGGGGCGCGACTATGGCTACACCTTC.

In this sample, this clone turned up once. V is TRBV6-1 and J is TRBJ2-7, with D tentatively TRBD1 (6 bases). This CDR3 has 16 residues. Trimming shortened V by 2 bases and J by 1 base, and 15 bases separated the two germline ends. From germline, CDR1 is MNHNS and CDR2 SASEGT. The CDR3 nucleotides are TGTGCCAGCAGTGAACATGTACTCCAGGGGTCCTACGAGCAGTACTTC. This codes for CASSEHVLQGSYEQYF.

The gene calls are TRBV5-6 and TRBJ2-3, with TRBD1 matching 10 bases. The CDR3 totals 16 residues. V lost 4 bases, J lost 5 bases, and 10 bases stayed unmatched. Germline CDR1 and CDR2: SGHDT and YYEEEE. CDR3 residues: CASSALRDRGKDTQYF. The CDR3 coding sequence is TGTGCCAGCAGCGCACTCCGGGACAGGGGTAAAGATACGCAGTATTTT.

This chain uses TRBV15 with TRBJ2-6; TRBD1 matches 10 bases. Germline V CDR1 and CDR2: LNHNV, YYDKDF (reference sequence). The CDR3 sequence is 17 residues long. With 4 bases clipped from V and 2 bases from J, the junction kept 5 bases outside the gene matches. The CDR3 is CATSTDRGSAGANVLTF. The DNA of the CDR3 is TGTGCCACCAGCACGGACAGGGGGTCCGCTGGGGCCAACGTCCTGACTTTC.

The chain employs TRBV7-9 and TRBJ2-3, with D unresolved. Germline loops: CDR1 SEHNR, CDR2 FQNEAQ (reference sequence). V lost 8 bases, J lost 4 bases, and 19 bases lay in between. There are 15 residues in the CDR3. The chain's CDR3 is CASDPPRGSADTQYF. The CDR3 DNA sequence: TGTGCCAGCGACCCGCCCAGAGGCAGCGCAGATACGCAGTATTTT.

In its sample, this clone was seen a few times. The V gene is TRBV4-2, the J gene TRBJ2-3; no firm D call. CDR1 and CDR2 from the germline V gene are LGHNA and YNFKEQ. The CDR3 is 13 residues long. V dropped 1 base and J dropped 6 bases, with 8 bases sitting between them. The CDR3 here is CASSQGVGDTQYF. As DNA, the CDR3 is TGTGCCAGCAGCCAAGGGGTAGGGGATACGCAGTATTTT.

The J gene is TRBJ2-3, the V gene TRBV25-1; the D gene is possibly TRBD1 (6 bases). The CDR3 runs 13 residues. Trimming removed 6 bases from V and 6 bases from J, with 13 bases in between. CDR1 and CDR2 (germline): MGHDK, SYGVNS. The CDR3 here is CASRDSVVDTQYF. The CDR3, as DNA: TGTGCCAGCAGGGACAGTGTAGTGGATACGCAGTATTTT.

This chain uses TRBV5-1 with TRBJ1-2, with a tentative D call TRBD1 (6 bases). Germline assignment: CDR1 SGHRS and CDR2 YFSETQ. This CDR3 has 15 amino acids. The V and J ends lost 4 bases and 5 bases respectively, with 18 bases between them. The CDR3 nucleotides are TGCGCCAGCAGCCCGGAACCGGGGGCTCGATATGGCTACACCTTC. Translated: CASSPEPGARYGYTF.